A selection of T cell receptor beta chains follows, all from one sample in a study of regulatory T cells in long-lasting Graves disease. TCRdb reprocessed the multiplex PCR reads via MiXCR and lists one record per CDR3 protein. This table holds roughly 400,000 distinct CDR3 sequences, approximately 16% found once. This same sample was also part of a study on T cells in Graves' hyperthyroidism and ophthalmopathy.

The specimen was peripheral blood mononuclear cells (PBMCs), collected at new diagnosis, from a patient treated with antithyroid drugs. These receptor sequences come from a woman between 40 and 50 years old with Graves disease. Each CDR3 is given with its conserved first and last residue. The D gene is left open where the match is weak. A row's size may be missing; if present it is once, few, many or a size class.

cdr3_nt cdr3_aa clone_size j_call v_call d_call
TGTGCCAGCTCACCCAGGGGGACAGGGTCATCAGATACGCAGTATTTT CASSPRGTGSSDTQYF NA TRBJ2-3 TRBV18 TRBD1
TGTGCCACTCCGTCGGGGTCTGGGGCCAACGTCCTGACTTTC CATPSGSGANVLTF many TRBJ2-6 TRBV28 NA
TGTGCCAGCAGTTTAAGGAGACTAGCGGTTCCGACTTTATTCACAGATACGCAGTATTTT CASSLRRLAVPTLFTDTQYF many TRBJ2-3 TRBV28 TRBD2
TGTGCCAGCAGTTACTCCGGGACTGGTACAGATACGCAGTATTTT CASSYSGTGTDTQYF many TRBJ2-3 TRBV6-2/TRBV6-3 NA
TGCGCCGGCAGCCCACGACTAGCAGATACGCAGTATTTT CAGSPRLADTQYF few TRBJ2-3 TRBV4-3 NA
TGCGCCAGCAGCCAAGATGAACTGGCTGCAGGGGCGACGGGCACAGATACGCAGTATTTT CASSQDELAAGATGTDTQYF few TRBJ2-3 TRBV4-3 NA
TGTGCCAGCAGTTTAGATGGCAGAGTAGAGACCCAGTACTTC CASSLDGRVETQYF large TRBJ2-5 TRBV12-3/TRBV12-4 NA
TGTGCCAGCAGTTATTCAGGGACAGGGACCACAGATACGCAGTATTTT CASSYSGTGTTDTQYF NA TRBJ2-3 TRBV6-2/TRBV6-3 TRBD1
TGTGCCAGCAGCTCAGGAAGGGCGAGCACTGAAGCTTTCTTT CASSSGRASTEAFF many TRBJ1-1 TRBV13 NA
TGTGCCAGCAGTTTTGGCGTCCGGGAGACCCAAGAGACCCAGTACTTC CASSFGVRETQETQYF many TRBJ2-5 TRBV28 NA
TGTGCCACCAGCACCCAGGGACTAGCGGGAACAGATACGCAGTATTTT CATSTQGLAGTDTQYF many TRBJ2-3 TRBV15 TRBD2
TGTGCCAGCAGAATGACAGGGGGTTGGCGGGAGCAGTACTTC CASRMTGGWREQYF NA TRBJ2-7 TRBV2 TRBD1
TGCGCCAGCAGCTCCATAGCGGGAACAGATACGCAGTATTTT CASSSIAGTDTQYF many TRBJ2-3 TRBV5-1 TRBD2
TGCAGTGCTAGGGCCGGGACAGGGGATTCACCCCTCCACTTT CSARAGTGDSPLHF many TRBJ1-6 TRBV20-1 TRBD1
TGTGCCAGCACCCGGGACACGGACACTGAAGCTTTCTTT CASTRDTDTEAFF many TRBJ1-1 TRBV6-1 NA
TGTGCCTCGTACAGGATGGTCACTGAAGCTTTCTTT CASYRMVTEAFF many TRBJ1-1 TRBV30 NA
TGTGCCAGCAGCTTAGGGTCGGGCCGTGAAGCTTTCTTT CASSLGSGREAFF many TRBJ1-1 TRBV11-2 NA
TGCAGTGCTAGAGCCCACAGGGGTATGGATCAGCCCCAGCATTTT CSARAHRGMDQPQHF few TRBJ1-5 TRBV20-1 TRBD1
TGTGCCATCGACCTAGCGGGAGCTGGCAATGAGCAGTTCTTC CAIDLAGAGNEQFF many TRBJ2-1 TRBV6-1 TRBD2
TGTGCCAGCAGCGTAGAGAGTCGGTCACCCCTCCACTTT CASSVESRSPLHF few TRBJ1-6 TRBV9 NA
TGTGCCAGCAGCTTAGTGCGGAGTGCGGATGAGCAGTTCTTC CASSLVRSADEQFF many TRBJ2-1 TRBV11-3 NA
TGTGCCAGCAGCTTAGCAGCCGGGACAGGGCTCTACGAGCAGTACTTC CASSLAAGTGLYEQYF NA TRBJ2-7 TRBV7-2 TRBD1
TGTGCCAGTCAAATGGGACAAAACTATGGCTACACCTTC CASQMGQNYGYTF NA TRBJ1-2 TRBV6-1 NA
TGCGCCAGCAGCCATCCCGGACTAGCGGGTCCCTACAATGAGCAGTTCTTC CASSHPGLAGPYNEQFF NA TRBJ2-1 TRBV4-1 TRBD2
TGTGCCAGCAGTTACTTCCGAACGGTACGGAGCTCCTACAATGAGCAGTTCTTC CASSYFRTVRSSYNEQFF many TRBJ2-1 TRBV28 NA
TGTGCCAGCAGCCAAACCTCCGGGACTAGCGGGAGGAGTGGGTCCTACAATGAGCAGTTCTTC CASSQTSGTSGRSGSYNEQFF many TRBJ2-1 TRBV27 TRBD2
TGTGCCAGCAGCCAAGATGTTCAGGGGGTGATTGGCAATCAGCCCCAGCATTTT CASSQDVQGVIGNQPQHF few TRBJ1-5 TRBV4-2 TRBD1
TGTGCCAGCAGCTCTCTTCAAGCGGGGGCCAAAAACATTCAGTACTTC CASSSLQAGAKNIQYF many TRBJ2-4 TRBV11-3 TRBD2
TGTGCTAGCAGCTTAGGACCTGGGACTTACAATGAGCAGTTCTTC CASSLGPGTYNEQFF many TRBJ2-1 TRBV7-7 NA
TGTGCCAGCAGTTATAGGTCTCACAATGAGCAGTTCTTC CASSYRSHNEQFF many TRBJ2-1 TRBV6-2/TRBV6-3 NA
TGTGCCAGTGCCCGGACAGGCACCGTGTGGCCCCAGCATTTT CASARTGTVWPQHF NA TRBJ1-5 TRBV19 TRBD1
TGTGCCAGCAGCGCCGCCGCCGGGGGGGGCCTCAATGAGCAGTTCTTC CASSAAAGGGLNEQFF NA TRBJ2-1 TRBV9 TRBD2
TGTGCCAGCAGCGCCCGGGCCGGCGGAGAAGAGACCCAGTACTTC CASSARAGGEETQYF many TRBJ2-5 TRBV13 NA
TGTGCCAGCTCACCACGGTCCCGGTTGAACACTGAAGCTTTCTTT CASSPRSRLNTEAFF few TRBJ1-1 TRBV18 NA
TGTGCCAGCAGCCTAGCTGGGCAGATGAACACTGAAGCTTTCTTT CASSLAGQMNTEAFF many TRBJ1-1 TRBV3-1 NA
TGTGCCAGCAGTTTAGCCTCAGTTCAGACAGATACGCAGTATTTT CASSLASVQTDTQYF many TRBJ2-3 TRBV27 NA
TGTGCCAGCAGCTTAGGGATAGCGGGAATTTTGGGCTCCTACAATGAGCAGTTCTTC CASSLGIAGILGSYNEQFF NA TRBJ2-1 TRBV7-3 TRBD2
TGTGCCAGCAGCTTGGAAGGGCTCGGGGAGCTGTTTTTT CASSLEGLGELFF many TRBJ2-2 TRBV5-5 NA
TGTGCCAGCAGCCCCACGTCGGGAGTCGGGGCCAAAAACATTCAGTACTTC CASSPTSGVGAKNIQYF few TRBJ2-4 TRBV7-9 NA
TGTGCCAGTCGGGGAGTTGGTGGAGATACGCAGTATTTT CASRGVGGDTQYF few TRBJ2-3 TRBV19 NA
TGCGCCAGCAGCCACAAGTGGGGAAGGGACGGGGGAAATGAGCAGTTCTTC CASSHKWGRDGGNEQFF NA TRBJ2-1 TRBV4-3 NA
TGTGCCAGCAGTTTTGGGACAGACTACGAGCAGTACTTC CASSFGTDYEQYF many TRBJ2-7 TRBV12-3/TRBV12-4 TRBD1
TGTGCCACCAGCACACCCGCGGGCCGTCTAATCAGGGAGCTGTTTTTT CATSTPAGRLIRELFF many TRBJ2-2 TRBV15 NA
TGTGCCAGCAGTTCACGAACAACAGGGTTCGAGCAGTACTTC CASSSRTTGFEQYF many TRBJ2-7 TRBV28 NA
TGTGCCAGCAGGGGTCGCAATCAGCCCCAGCATTTT CASRGRNQPQHF many TRBJ1-5 TRBV2 NA
TGTGCCAGCACCTACGGCAGTAATGAAAAACTGTTTTTT CASTYGSNEKLFF many TRBJ1-4 TRBV2 NA
TGTGCCAGCAGCTTTAACATCAACTATGGCTACACCTTC CASSFNINYGYTF NA TRBJ1-2 TRBV5-8 NA
TGTGCCAGCAAGGCACAGGACGTTTCGCCCCAGCATTTT CASKAQDVSPQHF many TRBJ1-5 TRBV2 NA
TGTGCCTGGAGTCGGAGTCTCGAGCAGTACTTC CAWSRSLEQYF NA TRBJ2-7 TRBV30 NA
TGTGCCAGCAGCTTTAATGCGGGAGTACCGGAAGCTCCTCACAATGAGCAGTTCTTC CASSFNAGVPEAPHNEQFF many TRBJ2-1 TRBV11-2 TRBD2
TGTGCCAGCAGAGACAGGGGAATGAATGGCTACACCTTC CASRDRGMNGYTF NA TRBJ1-2 TRBV7-2 TRBD1
TGTGCCAGCAGTCGGGACTCCACAGATACGCAGTATTTT CASSRDSTDTQYF many TRBJ2-3 TRBV12-3/TRBV12-4 NA
TGTGCCAGCAGCTTAGGGACTAGCGGGAGACGGTACAATGAGCAGTTCTTC CASSLGTSGRRYNEQFF NA TRBJ2-1 TRBV13 TRBD2
TGTGCCAGCAGCTTAAGGGGGCCAGTGAACTATGGCTACACCTTC CASSLRGPVNYGYTF once TRBJ1-2 TRBV7-2 TRBD1
TGTGCCAGTAGTATTTCGCCAGGGCCCTACGAGCAGTACTTC CASSISPGPYEQYF NA TRBJ2-7 TRBV19 NA
TGTGCCAGCAGCTTGCTTAGGGGAGGGACCGGGGAGCTGTTTTTT CASSLLRGGTGELFF many TRBJ2-2 TRBV11-2 TRBD2
TGTGCCACCAGTGATGGGGGACAGGGAAAACTGTTTTTT CATSDGGQGKLFF many TRBJ1-4 TRBV24-1 TRBD1
TGCAGTGCTCAAACGGCGACTAGCGGGAGGGCCCATAGCACAGATACGCAGTATTTT CSAQTATSGRAHSTDTQYF few TRBJ2-3 TRBV20-1 TRBD2
TGCAGTGCGGAGACCGGGACTAGCGGACTCAATGAGCAGTTCTTC CSAETGTSGLNEQFF many TRBJ2-1 TRBV20-1 TRBD2
TGTGCCAGCAGTAGGGGGACAGGGGGTTACACCGGGGAGCTGTTTTTT CASSRGTGGYTGELFF many TRBJ2-2 TRBV11-2 TRBD1